Following are 6 T cell receptor beta chains from one sample sequenced in a study of persistence of HIV-infected CD4 T cells. This was the immunoSEQ version 4 assay in survey mode. TCRdb's copy holds only in-frame clones and misses some; the assay was immunoSEQ multiplex PCR. This table has approximately 35,000 clones, approximately 85% appearing once. An overlapping HIV-1 Gag peptide pool stimulated these cells at approximately 0.91 ug/peptide/mL. Sorted nonresponding memory CD4+ T cells were CD40L-negative, CD69-negative, CD45RO-high. These TCRs' antigens remain unknown. This material consisted of cultured CD4+ T cells from PBMCs, taken from a patient who received antiretroviral therapy. These receptors were collected from an adult with HIV. The donor label of this sample is uncertain.

In this sample, this clone turned up a few times. The chain recombines TRBV7-3 with TRBJ1-6; TRBD1 is a possible D gene (5 bases). The CDR3 covers 14 residues. Germline lookup yields CDR1 SGHTA and CDR2 FQGTGA. Trimming pared 2 bases from V and 7 bases from J, leaving 9 bases between. The CDR3 nucleotides read TGTGCCAGCAGCTTAGGCAGGGAAAATTCACCCCTCCACTTT. It codes for CASSLGRENSPLHF.

The chain links TRBV9 to TRBJ2-7; 9 bases map to TRBD1. Germline V CDR1 and CDR2: SGDLS, YYNGEE. The CDR3 consists of 13 residues. V lost 4 bases and J lost 12; bases outside the gene matches: 11. The CDR3 bases are TGTGCCAGCAGCTCCGGGACAGGGACGGATCCGTACTTC. It translates to CASSSGTGTDPYF. The full variable domain, in which reference TRBV9 and TRBJ2-7 provide the parts outside the CDR3, is DSGVTQTPKHLITATGQRVTLRCSPRSGDLSVYWYQQSLDQGLQFLIQYYNGEERAKGNILERFSAQQFPDLHSELNLSSLELGDSALYFCASSSGTGTDPYFGPGTRLTVT.

The rearrangement links TRBV12-3 or TRBV12-4 to TRBJ2-3; D gene ambiguous. The CDR3 totals 12 residues. The V gene lost 6 bases and the J gene lost 2 bases, with 6 bases spanning the gap. The CDR3 DNA reads as TGTGCCAGCAGCGCTATCACAGATACGCAGTATTTT. Amino acids: CASSAITDTQYF.

The chain has TRBV28 and TRBJ1-4, with 10 positions matching TRBD1. This CDR3 comprises 13 residues. The V gene's germline CDR1 is MDHEN and CDR2 SYDVKM. The J segment lost 7 bases and the V segment lost 5 bases, leaving 1 base of the junction unmatched. CDR3 sequence reads: CASSRQGAEKLFF. The CDR3 bases are TGTGCCAGCAGTCGACAGGGGGCTGAAAAACTGTTTTTT.

This clone was seen once. The chain is built from TRBV28 and TRBJ2-4; 7 bases line up with TRBD2. From germline, CDR1 is MDHEN and CDR2 SYDVKM. The CDR3 covers 16 residues. V lost 5 bases to trimming and J lost 9 bases; unmatched junction nucleotides: 16. As DNA, the CDR3 is TGTGCCAGCAGTCCCCGGGGAGGGCGAGGGCACAGCATTCAGTACTTC. It yields the protein CASSPRGGRGHSIQYF. Filled out from reference TRBV28 and TRBJ2-4, the complete variable domain reads DVKVTQSSRYLVKRTGEKVFLECVQDMDHENMFWYRQDPGLGLRLIYFSYDVKMKEKGDIPEGYSVSREKKERFSLILESASTNQTSMYLCASSPRGGRGHSIQYFGAGTRLSVL.

The gene calls are TRBV5-4 and TRBJ2-7; D is unclear. Between the trimmed V and J ends, which lost 3 bases and 2 bases, there was a span of 12 bases. The CDR3 runs 14 residues. Per germline, CDR1 SGHNT and CDR2 YYREEE (reference sequence). The CDR3 nucleotides are TGTGCCAGCAGCTCCGAAACACCCCCCTACGAGCAGTACTTC. It translates to CASSSETPPYEQYF.